Below, 6 T cell receptor beta chains from the same sample are listed, as sequenced in a study of spatial heterogeneity in lung cancer (dated by TCRdb to the late 2010s). The label giving this sample's time point can be read as: sample taken at primary tumor resection. TCR sequencing used whole RNA extracted from tumor and nontumor lung tissue, or from cryopreserved PBMC samples, without cell sorting. The library came from 5' RACE. Sequencing instrument: NextSeq 500. TCRdb itself trimmed the public reads at Q25 with fastp, ran MiXCR and retained productive beta chains. Each entry merges the rows of one CDR3 protein and shows their most common DNA and genes. Across this sample there are 4,000 to 5,500 distinct CDR3 sequences, with 18% seen only once. The top ten clones comprise 20% of the sample. The starting material was normal lung tissue next to the tumor, obtained at surgery. The receptors stem from a male donor with early-stage non-small cell lung cancer.

This clonotype is termed medium-sized (0.01 to 0.1%). For a library built for alpha chains, this beta chain is a stray read; little rests on its size. The gene calls are TRBV23-1 and TRBJ2-7; 7 positions agree with TRBD2. TRBV23-1 is treated as an ORF (open reading frame) with a function not yet certain. V was pared by 5 bases and J by 3 bases, with 10 bases of the junction left unmatched. This CDR3 comprises 15 residues. The CDR3, as DNA: TGCGCCAGCAGTTCGCCGATGGGGGGGTACTACGAGCAGTACGTC. It specifies CASSSPMGGYYEQYV.

This clonotype was recorded at least ten times. This beta chain is off target for a library built for alpha chains, so its abundance means little. The genes are TRBV20-1 and TRBJ1-4, with TRBD1 matching 8 bases. Losses at the gene ends were 5 bases for V and 4 bases for J; bases not matched to a gene: 9. This CDR3 has 15 amino acids. Germline assignment: CDR1 DFQATT and CDR2 SNEGSKA (reference sequence). The CDR3 nucleotides are TGCAGTGCTTTCAATACACAGGGGGATAATGAAAAACTGTTTTTT. Translating it yields CSAFNTQGDNEKLFF.

By sample share, this clonotype is medium-sized. This beta chain lies outside the target of a library built for alpha chains; its clone size means little. J is TRBJ2-3 and V is TRBV5-1; 11 bases match TRBD2. Germline V lookup: CDR1 SGHRS, CDR2 YFSETQ. The CDR3 spans 14 residues. V lost 4 bases to trimming and J lost 4 bases; unmatched junction nucleotides: 2. This chain's CDR3 is CASSPGLAADTQYF. CDR3 bases: TGCGCCAGCAGCCCGGGACTAGCGGCAGATACGCAGTATTTT. The whole variable domain, remainder taken from reference TRBV5-1 and TRBJ2-3, is KAGVTQTPRYLIKTRGQQVTLSCSPISGHRSVSWYQQTPGQGLQFLFEYFSETQRNKGNFPGRFSGRQFSNSRSEMNVSTLELGDSALYLCASSPGLAADTQYFGPGTRLTVL.

Judged by abundance, this clonotype is medium-sized. This beta chain was picked up by a library intended for alpha chains and is off target, so its count carries little meaning. V usage is TRBV7-8 and J usage is TRBJ2-3; D is undetermined. V was shortened by 1 base and J by 2 bases, with 7 bases between the two germline ends. The CDR3 runs 14 residues. The germline V gene has CDR1 SGHVS and CDR2 FQNEAQ. The CDR3 loop is CASSLEGFTDTQYF. CDR3 DNA sequence: TGTGCCAGCAGCTTAGAAGGGTTCACAGATACGCAGTATTTT.

Relative to its sample, this clonotype is medium-sized. In a library made to pick up alpha chains, this beta chain is a stray read with a size that means little. The CDR3 sequence: CASSLQGSNTGELFF. The CDR3 bases are TGTGCCAGCAGCCTACAGGGATCGAACACCGGGGAGCTGTTTTTT. The rearrangement uses TRBV6-2 or TRBV6-3 and TRBJ2-2; weak D call: TRBD1 (6 bases). Germline CDR1 and CDR2: MNHEY and SVGEGT. The CDR3 runs to 15 residues. V was clipped by 6 bases and J by 0 bases, with 11 bases between them.

By sample fraction, this clonotype is medium-sized (0.01 to 0.1%). In a library made to pick up alpha chains, this beta chain is a stray read with a size that means little. The chain links TRBV15 to TRBJ2-3; tentative D call: TRBD2 (5 bases). The CDR3 extends over 15 amino acids. Germline CDR1 LNHNV, CDR2 YYDKDF (reference sequence). V shed 3 bases and J shed 6 bases, with 16 bases lying between them. In nucleotides, the CDR3 is TGTGCCACCAGCAGCCCAATTACTAGTTCGGATACGCAGTATTTT. Translated: CATSSPITSSDTQYF.